A single sample is the source of the 23 T cell receptor beta chains below, sequenced in a study of T cell changes during pregnancy in multiple sclerosis. Measured with immunoSEQ multiplex PCR; TCRdb has only the in-frame clones, and not every one. The data contain around 57,000 clones, roughly 89% of them seen just once; the ten biggest clones take up approximately 1.5%. Sequenced material: peripheral blood, taken after pregnancy. The source is a female donor in good health, enrolled as a control in a pregnancy study.

The chain is built from TRBV7-9 and TRBJ2-6, with 8 bases aligning to TRBD2. The CDR3 runs 17 residues. Germline V CDR1 and CDR2: SEHNR, FQNEAQ (reference sequence). J lost 3 bases, V lost 6 bases, and 10 bases had no gene match. The CDR3 DNA reads as TGTGCCAGCAGTATGCCAGCGGGGGTAGGTGGGGCCAACGTCCTGACTTTC. Translation: CASSMPAGVGGANVLTF.

The CDR3 loop is CASSLPRGRFGYTF. CDR3 in DNA: TGTGCCAGCAGCTTACCCAGGGGAAGATTCGGCTACACCTTC. The chain links TRBV7-2 to TRBJ1-2; D may be TRBD1 (6 bases). V was cut by 2 bases and J by 8 bases, with 15 bases left in between. From germline, CDR1 is SGHTA and CDR2 FQGNSA. CDR3 size: 14 residues.

The chain joins TRBV14 to TRBJ1-6; perhaps TRBD1 as D (5 bases). Germline V lookup: CDR1 SGHDN, CDR2 FVKESK. Trimming stripped 1 base from V and 7 bases from J, with 11 bases between. This CDR3 is built from 15 residues. The CDR3 loop is CASSQVSGPNSPLHF. CDR3 coding DNA: TGTGCCAGCAGCCAAGTTTCAGGGCCGAATTCACCCCTCCACTTT.

J is TRBJ2-5 and V is TRBV6-6; TRBD2 aligns across 8 bases. The germline V gene encodes CDR1 MNHNY and CDR2 SVGAGI (reference sequence). The CDR3 covers 16 residues. V was pared by 0 bases and J by 5 bases, with 8 bases of the junction left unmatched. The CDR3 is CASSYSLGTSRETQYF. CDR3 DNA: TGTGCCAGCAGTTACTCTCTCGGGACTAGTAGGGAGACCCAGTACTTC.

The rearrangement joins TRBV19 to TRBJ2-7; TRBD1 aligns across 7 bases. This CDR3 has 14 amino acids. V lost 3 bases, J lost 2 bases, and 4 bases stayed unmatched. CDR1 and CDR2 from the germline V gene are LNHDA and SQIVND (reference sequence). This CDR3 is CASSMGTVPYEQYF. CDR3 in DNA: TGTGCCAGTAGTATGGGGACAGTACCCTACGAGCAGTACTTC.

V and J are TRBV7-2 and TRBJ1-2; 10 nucleotides match TRBD1. Looked up from germline, CDR1 is SGHTA and CDR2 is FQGNSA. The junction had 11 bases not matched to a gene; V was cut back by 5 bases and J by 5 bases. The CDR3 extends over 16 amino acids. CDR3 in amino acids: CASSVNSRDRGYGYTF. The CDR3 nucleotides are TGTGCCAGCAGCGTGAACTCCCGGGACAGGGGATATGGCTACACCTTC.

The rearrangement links TRBV14 to TRBJ1-1; 7 bases agree with TRBD1. This CDR3 contains 16 residues. Looked up from germline, CDR1 is SGHDN and CDR2 is FVKESK. Trimming removed 0 bases from V and 3 bases from J; junction bases left unmatched: 7. Written as DNA, the CDR3 is TGTGCCAGCAGCCAAGATGAGGGGGCGTTCGACACTGAAGCTTTCTTT. Translation: CASSQDEGAFDTEAFF. The full variable domain, completed using reference TRBV14 and TRBJ1-1, is EAGVTQFPSHSVIEKGQTVTLRCDPISGHDNLYWYRRVMGKEIKFLLHFVKESKQDESGMPNNRFLAERTGGTYSTLKVQPAELEDSGVYFCASSQDEGAFDTEAFFGQGTRLTVV.

This clone was recorded once. This chain uses TRBV5-6 with TRBJ2-3; D is uncertain. Germline V gene lookup returns CDR1 SGHDT and CDR2 YYEEEE. V lost 0 bases and J 1 base, leaving 12 bases between the germline ends. The CDR3 covers 16 residues. The CDR3 region is CASSLVIDPGTDTQYF. CDR3 sequence (DNA): TGTGCCAGCAGCTTGGTAATTGATCCGGGCACAGATACGCAGTATTTT.

The chain is built from TRBV10-3 and TRBJ2-3; 7 nucleotides match TRBD1. CDR1 is ENHRY, CDR2 SYGVKD, per germline. CDR3 length: 20 amino acids. V dropped 3 bases and J dropped 2; count of bases not matched to a gene: 20. CDR3: CAISDYGRQGLTVTTDTQYF. The CDR3 nucleotides are TGTGCCATCAGTGATTACGGCCGACAGGGTCTTACGGTCACCACAGATACGCAGTATTTT.

This chain links TRBV7-3 with TRBJ2-2, with 9 bases fitting TRBD1. The V gene end was trimmed by 5 bases and the J gene end by 2 bases; junction bases not matched to a gene: 12. There are 18 residues in the CDR3. Germline V gene lookup returns CDR1 SGHTA and CDR2 FQGTGA. CDR3: CASSPPDRGPLNTGELFF. As DNA, the CDR3 is TGTGCCAGCAGCCCCCCGGACAGGGGTCCGCTCAACACCGGGGAGCTGTTTTTT.

This clone was picked up one time. This sequence joins TRBV6-1 and TRBJ2-2, with D tentatively TRBD2 (6 bases). From germline, CDR1 is MNHNS and CDR2 SASEGT. The CDR3 spans 14 residues. V gave up 11 bases and J gave up 3 bases, with 16 bases separating them. Here the CDR3 reads CAANRGFDTGELFF. The CDR3 bases are TGTGCCGCTAATCGGGGGTTTGACACCGGGGAGCTGTTTTTT.

The chain has TRBV4-1 and TRBJ2-2; 13 bases agree with TRBD2. Germline V lookup: CDR1 MGHRA, CDR2 YSYEKL. The CDR3 contains 22 residues. J lost 6 bases, V lost 2 bases, and 21 bases had no gene match. The CDR3 sequence: CASSQPATIATTSGGAAGELFF. The CDR3 DNA is TGCGCCAGCAGCCAACCCGCTACTATTGCCACAACTAGCGGGGGGGCCGCCGGGGAGCTGTTTTTT.

The V gene is TRBV4-3, the J gene TRBJ1-2; D not certain. Germline CDR1 is LGHNA and CDR2 is YSLEER. V lost 0 bases and J lost 5, with 19 bases in between. The CDR3 runs to 17 residues. In DNA form, the CDR3 reads TGCGCCAGCAGCCAAGATCGACTTCAACTCCCCAATTATGGCTACACCTTC. Translating gives CASSQDRLQLPNYGYTF.

The chain employs TRBV5-4 and TRBJ2-3; a weak D match, TRBD2 (6 bases). Trimming took 4 bases from V and 6 from J, leaving 12 bases between them. The CDR3 extends over 13 amino acids. Per the germline V gene, CDR1 is SGHNT and CDR2 is YYREEE (reference sequence). CDR3 in amino acids: CASSRGRGDTQYF. For the CDR3, the DNA is TGTGCCAGCAGCCGAGGACGGGGGGATACGCAGTATTTT.

This clone appeared once. The J gene is TRBJ1-3, the V gene TRBV5-4; tentatively, D is TRBD1 (5 bases). The CDR3 contains 14 residues. Germline assignment: CDR1 SGHNT and CDR2 YYREEE (reference sequence). V was pared by 3 bases and J by 1 base, with 8 bases between. CDR3 coding DNA: TGTGCCAGCAGCTCCCGGGGGTCTGGAAACACCATATATTTT. This translates into CASSSRGSGNTIYF.

This clone was seen more than once but under ten times. CDR3 loop: CASSLFSTAGTEAFF. CDR3 coding DNA: TGTGCCAGCAGCTTATTCTCCACGGCGGGCACTGAAGCTTTCTTT. The chain couples TRBV7-9 to TRBJ1-1; D not certain. Germline CDR1 reads SEHNR; CDR2 reads FQNEAQ (reference sequence). This CDR3 has 15 amino acids. With 2 bases removed from V and 4 bases from J, the gap between germline ends came to 14 bases.

The V and J genes are TRBV30 and TRBJ1-5, with 7 bases matching TRBD1. Per the germline V gene, CDR1 is GTSNPN and CDR2 is SVGIG (reference sequence). The V segment lost 1 base and the J segment 11 bases; nucleotides outside the gene matches: 14. The CDR3 sequence is 15 residues long. CDR3 sequence (DNA): TGTGCCTGGAGTGACCCGGACAGGTGGGCTTCGTCCCAGCATTTT. This translates into CAWSDPDRWASSQHF.

The chain links TRBV29-1 to TRBJ2-7; unclear D gene. The CDR3 contains 12 residues. CDR1 is SQVTM, CDR2 ANQGSEA, per germline. The V gene lost 0 bases and the J gene lost 0 bases, with 3 bases spanning the gap. The CDR3: CSVEDSSYEQYF. The CDR3 DNA is TGCAGCGTTGAAGACAGCTCCTACGAGCAGTACTTC.

The chain recombines TRBV2 with TRBJ2-7; 9 bases map to TRBD2. V gave up 4 bases and J gave up 5 bases; unmatched junction bases: 6. The CDR3 runs to 14 residues. Germline assignment: CDR1 SNHLY and CDR2 FYNNEI. The CDR3 here is CASSVDSGRNEQYF. As DNA, the CDR3 is TGTGCCAGCAGTGTAGATAGCGGGAGAAACGAGCAGTACTTC.

The chain couples TRBV11-2 to TRBJ2-7; weak D call: TRBD1 (5 bases). The length of the CDR3 is 14 residues. V was trimmed by 4 bases and J by 6 bases, leaving 16 bases between them. CDR1 is SGHAT and CDR2 is FQNNGV in the germline V gene. The CDR3 DNA reads as TGTGCCAGCAGCTCCACCATAGGGGTTGGCGAGCAGTACTTC. It encodes CASSSTIGVGEQYF.

The V and J genes are TRBV10-3 and TRBJ2-7; 7 bases fit TRBD1. V dropped 1 base and J dropped 6; count of bases not matched to a gene: 3. The CDR3 consists of 13 residues. Germline CDR1 and CDR2: ENHRY and SYGVKD. CDR3 protein: CAISELTGLEQYF. The CDR3 DNA is TGTGCCATCAGTGAGTTGACAGGGCTCGAGCAGTACTTC.

The chain recombines TRBV28 with TRBJ1-1; no clear D gene. This CDR3 region has 12 residues. Germline CDR1 and CDR2: MDHEN and SYDVKM. Trimming pared 2 bases from V and 8 bases from J, leaving 9 bases between. The CDR3, as DNA: TGTGCCAGCAGTTTAAAAGGCGGGGAAGCTTTCTTT. It codes for CASSLKGGEAFF. The entire variable domain, with the rest obtained from reference TRBV28 and TRBJ1-1, is as follows: DVKVTQSSRYLVKRTGEKVFLECVQDMDHENMFWYRQDPGLGLRLIYFSYDVKMKEKGDIPEGYSVSREKKERFSLILESASTNQTSMYLCASSLKGGEAFFGQGTRLTVV.

The chain employs TRBV9 and TRBJ1-2; 9 bases fit TRBD1. Unmatched junction bases numbered 5, after V lost 3 bases and J lost 2 bases. Germline-derived CDR1 and CDR2 are SGDLS and YYNGEE. The CDR3 spans 15 residues. The CDR3 sequence: CASSGTGGGNYGYTF. CDR3 bases: TGTGCCAGCAGCGGCACAGGGGGCGGAAACTATGGCTACACCTTC. Together with reference TRBV9 and TRBJ1-2, the CDR3 gives the full variable domain: DSGVTQTPKHLITATGQRVTLRCSPRSGDLSVYWYQQSLDQGLQFLIQYYNGEERAKGNILERFSAQQFPDLHSELNLSSLELGDSALYFCASSGTGGGNYGYTFGSGTRLTVV.